This T cell receptor beta chain was sequenced in a study of identical twins (dated by TCRdb to the mid-2010s). Regarding the research as a whole: TCR alpha and beta repertoires from monozygotic twins, unrelated adults of various ages and cord blood were deep-sequenced to test whether fetal clonotypes persist. Replicate twin experiments were performed at different times using different library preparation protocols to rule out contamination. What the authors observed across the whole study: Because the same donors could not be followed over many years, the conclusions depended on cross-sectional statistical analysis. Zero-insertion analyses could be partly confounded by invariant T cells such as MAIT and iNKT, although diverse VJ usage argued against such confounding for most clonotypes. Out-of-frame TCR alpha sharing in monozygotic twins was systematically underestimated by recombination models, whereas sharing between unrelated individuals was in agreement with the recombination models. Abundant cord blood beta clonotypes had fewer insertions, young adult naive repertoires showed a similar but weaker trend, and memory repertoires showed no such trend. The excess sharing between twins in beta out-of-frame sequences was weaker because fewer shared sequences reduced the signal-to-noise ratio. Compared with coincidental sharing between unrelated individuals, out-of-frame TCR alpha sequences shared between twins had an excess of sequences with low generation probability.

The library came from 5' RACE. Sequencer: Illumina HiSeq 2000. Template switching added a universal primer binding site, and the final cDNA carried a unique molecular identifier that allowed TCR cDNA molecules to be counted accurately. Specific primers in the conserved constant-segment region were used to synthesize first-strand cDNA for the TCR alpha and beta chains. Each cDNA library was double barcoded, with a SMART-Mk sample barcode plus Illumina barcodes, to control for contamination. TruSeq adapter sequences and Illumina sample barcodes were added in two successive PCR steps. Sequencing of the TCR alpha and beta cDNA libraries was done on the Illumina HiSeq platform using custom primers. Under the source paper's analysis protocol: MiGEC processed the raw reads to extract unique molecular identifiers, while MiXCR was used to determine the CDR3 positions. Recombination models were inferred per individual with the repgenHMM and IGoR tools using an EM algorithm. Shared clonotypes were analyzed with the tcR package in R, and sharing was normalized by the product of cloneset sizes. Out-of-frame nonproductive sequences were analyzed to study raw recombination free of thymic and clonal selection effects. Clones were called with MiXCR by TCRdb after fastp trimmed the public reads at Q25, and only in-frame beta chains were retained. Identical CDR3 protein sequences are pooled into one entry, listed with their most common genes and DNA. It is TCRdb's table, rather than the study itself, that gives the V and J calls and clone size. This sample holds approximately 190,000 distinct CDR3 sequences; about a sixth were observed only once. The top ten clonotypes cover 35% to 50% of the sample.

This clonotype has a handful of counts. What this receptor recognizes is not known. Base qualities are not provided; no much larger clone lies one nucleotide away. V lost 8 bases and J lost 4 bases; the stretch between them is 12 bases long. For CDR1 and CDR2, the germline V gene lists SNHLY and FYNNEI. The CDR3 runs 13 amino acids, cysteine and phenylalanine included. The CDR3 DNA has 39 bases and is translated from base 1. All donors were healthy Caucasians. The twin cohort comprised three pairs of female monozygotic twins, all aged about 18 to 30 years. CD4+ and CD8+ T cell populations were isolated with positive isolation kits from Invitrogen. This same sample was also taken into another study, of T cells expressing NK-cell markers. As noted in the second study: Seven to nine donors provided sorted CD3+CD56+NKG2C+, CD3+CD56+NKG2C- and CD3+CD56-NKG2C+ T-cell subsets, whose TCR beta-chain repertoires were profiled. Of the eight sequenced donors, seven were found to be HCMV-seropositive and one was found to be HCMV-seronegative. In several experiments an anti-gammadeltaTCR antibody was added to restrict sorting to alphabetaTCR-expressing T cells. In six donors, the dominant CD3+CD56+NKG2C+ clonotypes were among the top 10 CD8+ clonotypes and accounted for roughly 1.0-7.5% of CD8+ T cells. Those dominant clonotypes were again the most abundant among CD3+CD56-NKG2C+ cells in a few donors, at about 28.3-65%. It remained unclear whether the expanded NKG2C-expressing T cell clones were specific for HCMV antigens. The study sequenced eight donors, all healthy volunteers chosen at random: three men and five women. HCMV serostatus was determined by detecting HCMV-specific IgG in serum with a commercial ELISA kit. MIGEC was used to demultiplex reads and group the reads by UMI, and MiTCR was used to assemble and quantify clonotypes. To exclude erroneous sequences, only TCR cDNA sequences supported by at least two reads were retained. Downstream repertoire analysis used the tcR package, and clonotypes were matched across fractions by CDR3 nucleotide sequence plus V segment. VDJmatch was used to annotate antigen specificity against VDJdb, with one amino acid substitution in CDR3 permitted.

The chain joins TRBV2 to TRBJ1-5, with no confident D gene call. The TCR was taken from a woman aged 18 to 35 in good health. Sequencing input: CD8+ T cells sorted from blood. This receptor has the CDR3 CASRWTENQPQHF. The DNA sequence follows: TGTGCCAGCCGTTGGACTGAGAATCAGCCCCAGCATTTT.